This note documents a single T cell receptor (beta chain) sequence. The data stem from a study of blood T cell repertoires in COVID-19. The V end was cut by 5 bases, the J end by 3 bases, with 13 bases between. CDR3 length equals 14 residues. Germline loops: CDR1 MNHEY, CDR2 SVGAGI. Repertoires were generated with immunoSEQ multiplex PCR, while TCRdb's copy carries only in-frame clones and drops some. This table holds approximately 80,000 clones, around 81% found once. The sequenced material came from peripheral blood. This chain links TRBV6-5 with TRBJ1-2; a possible D gene is TRBD1 (6 bases). The TCR originated in an older man with acute or convalescent COVID-19. The CDR3 bases are TGTGCCAGCAGTAACCAACAGGGCGACTATGGCTACACCTTC. It codes for CASSNQQGDYGYTF.